A selection of T cell receptor beta chains follows, all from one sample in a study of shared clonotypes between healthy human individuals. Only in-frame clones appear in the TCRdb table, and some are missing; sequencing was by immunoSEQ multiplex PCR. The repertoire holds over 2 million clones, with less than 95% as singletons. The sequenced material came from naive CD4+ T cells from PBMCs. The receptors derive from a man aged 18 to 35 in good health. Some clones in this sample may be carry-over from other donors' samples. Each CDR3 is given with its conserved first and last residue. Each record gives: CDR3 DNA, CDR3 protein, J gene, clone size, V gene, D gene, CDR3 length. D genes are given only for firm matches. The size field is filled for only some rows; it gives once, few, many or a size class.

DNA: TGTGCCAGCAGCCCGTCCACCTCGGGGTACATTCAGTACTTC; CDR3: CASSPSTSGYIQYF; J: TRBJ2-4; size: few; V: TRBV7-9; D: NA; length: 14
DNA: TGTGCCAGCATAATTAACGGACAGACCGGGGAGCTGTTTTTT; CDR3: CASIINGQTGELFF; J: TRBJ2-2; size: NA; V: TRBV2; D: NA; length: 14
DNA: TGTGCCAGCAGCTTGGAACAGGGGCGATTTGGGAGCAATCAGCCCCAGCATTTT; CDR3: CASSLEQGRFGSNQPQHF; J: TRBJ1-5; size: NA; V: TRBV5-5; D: TRBD1; length: 18
DNA: TGCGCCAGCAGAAGGGACAGAGTTGCAACTAATGAAAAACTGTTTTTT; CDR3: CASRRDRVATNEKLFF; J: TRBJ1-4; size: NA; V: TRBV5-1; D: TRBD1; length: 16
DNA: TGTGCCAGCAGTTACTCATCTAGACACGAGCAGTACTTC; CDR3: CASSYSSRHEQYF; J: TRBJ2-7; size: NA; V: TRBV6-5; D: NA; length: 13
DNA: TGTGCCAGCAGCCTAGAGGAGGGGGCTTTTTATGGCTACACCTTC; CDR3: CASSLEEGAFYGYTF; J: TRBJ1-2; size: NA; V: TRBV7-2; D: TRBD1; length: 15
DNA: TGTGCCAGCAGTACTAGCGGGAGAGGGCCAGATACGCAGTATTTT; CDR3: CASSTSGRGPDTQYF; J: TRBJ2-3; size: NA; V: TRBV6-5; D: TRBD2; length: 15
DNA: TGTGCCAGCAGGCCTCAGGGGGCTGACACTGAAGCTTTCTTT; CDR3: CASRPQGADTEAFF; J: TRBJ1-1; size: NA; V: TRBV5-4; D: TRBD1; length: 14
DNA: TGCGCCAGCAGCTTGGTTCCGGCGAACACTGAAGCTTTCTTT; CDR3: CASSLVPANTEAFF; J: TRBJ1-1; size: NA; V: TRBV5-1; D: NA; length: 14
DNA: TGTGCCAGCAGTATTCGGGGCTCTGGAAACACCATATATTTT; CDR3: CASSIRGSGNTIYF; J: TRBJ1-3; size: NA; V: TRBV6-1; D: NA; length: 14
DNA: TGTGCCAGCAGCTCTGCCGGCAAGGGGTACGAGCAGTACTTC; CDR3: CASSSAGKGYEQYF; J: TRBJ2-7; size: NA; V: TRBV7-9; D: NA; length: 14
DNA: TGTGCCAGCAGCCGGTACCAAGAGACCCAGTACTTC; CDR3: CASSRYQETQYF; J: TRBJ2-5; size: NA; V: TRBV7-2; D: NA; length: 12
DNA: TGTGCCAGCAGCCCCACCGGACTATACAATGAGCAGTTCTTC; CDR3: CASSPTGLYNEQFF; J: TRBJ2-1; size: NA; V: TRBV9; D: NA; length: 14
DNA: TGTGCCAGCAGCTTAAGTATCCACACCGGGTGGGGGCAGCTGTTTTTT; CDR3: CASSLSIHTGWGQLFF; J: TRBJ2-2; size: NA; V: TRBV5-4; D: NA; length: 16
DNA: TGTGCCATCGGGGGGGGGCCCACCTACGAGCAGTACTTC; CDR3: CAIGGGPTYEQYF; J: TRBJ2-7; size: NA; V: TRBV10-3; D: NA; length: 13
DNA: TGTGCCAGCAGTAAATTGGGCGACGAGCAGTACTTC; CDR3: CASSKLGDEQYF; J: TRBJ2-7; size: NA; V: TRBV28; D: NA; length: 12
DNA: TGTGCCAGCAGTCGGGCCGGGAGCTCCTACAATGAGCAGTTCTTC; CDR3: CASSRAGSSYNEQFF; J: TRBJ2-1; size: NA; V: TRBV11-3; D: NA; length: 15
DNA: TGTGCCAGCAGGACCGGAGTGAACACTGAAGCTTTCTTT; CDR3: CASRTGVNTEAFF; J: TRBJ1-1; size: NA; V: TRBV28; D: NA; length: 13
DNA: TGTGCCAGCAGCGGATTCAGGGGTGAGGCCTACAATGAGCAGTTCTTC; CDR3: CASSGFRGEAYNEQFF; J: TRBJ2-1; size: NA; V: TRBV11-2; D: NA; length: 16
DNA: TGTGCCAGCAGTTGGGTGGAAGGGTCCACTGAAGCTTTCTTT; CDR3: CASSWVEGSTEAFF; J: TRBJ1-1; size: few; V: TRBV28; D: NA; length: 14
DNA: TGTGCCTGGAGTTACAGGGGACATACGCAGTATTTT; CDR3: CAWSYRGHTQYF; J: TRBJ2-3; size: NA; V: TRBV30; D: TRBD1; length: 12
DNA: TGTGCCAGCAGCGGTCAACTCTATGAGCAGTTCTTC; CDR3: CASSGQLYEQFF; J: TRBJ2-1; size: NA; V: TRBV7-6; D: NA; length: 12
DNA: TGTGCCAGTAGTAAAGGACAGGGTGGCCAGCCCCAGCATTTT; CDR3: CASSKGQGGQPQHF; J: TRBJ1-5; size: NA; V: TRBV19; D: TRBD1; length: 14
DNA: TGTGCCAGCAGCTTATGGGCTAGCAACCAGTACGAGCAGTACTTC; CDR3: CASSLWASNQYEQYF; J: TRBJ2-7; size: NA; V: TRBV7-3; D: NA; length: 15
DNA: TGTGCCAGCAGTTACTTGGGACAGGGGTACCAGCCCCAGCATTTT; CDR3: CASSYLGQGYQPQHF; J: TRBJ1-5; size: NA; V: TRBV6-6; D: TRBD1; length: 15
DNA: TGTGCCAGCAGGTGGACTAGCGGTTTGAGCTCCTACAATGAGCAGTTCTTC; CDR3: CASRWTSGLSSYNEQFF; J: TRBJ2-1; size: NA; V: TRBV28; D: TRBD2; length: 17
DNA: TGTGCCTGGAGGGGGCGACTAGCGGGAGTGGGCTCCTACAATGAGCAGTTCTTC; CDR3: CAWRGRLAGVGSYNEQFF; J: TRBJ2-1; size: NA; V: TRBV30; D: TRBD2; length: 18
DNA: TGTGCCAGCAGCTTAGAGCGGGGACCGACATACGGGCAGTACTTC; CDR3: CASSLERGPTYGQYF; J: TRBJ2-7; size: NA; V: TRBV11-1; D: TRBD2; length: 15
DNA: TGTGCCAGCAGCCGTTATCAGGTGGAAGCTTTCTTT; CDR3: CASSRYQVEAFF; J: TRBJ1-1; size: NA; V: TRBV5-4; D: NA; length: 12
DNA: TGCGCCAGCAGCCAAGGGGACAGGGGGCCCGGGGAGCTGTTTTTT; CDR3: CASSQGDRGPGELFF; J: TRBJ2-2; size: NA; V: TRBV4-1; D: TRBD1; length: 15
DNA: TGTGCCAGCCGCCGTAGTCTCCAGGGGGGGGAACATTTT; CDR3: CASRRSLQGGEHF; J: TRBJ1-5; size: NA; V: TRBV6-6; D: TRBD1; length: 13
DNA: TGTGCCAGCAGCTTGGGGGCCTACTACGAGCAGTACTTC; CDR3: CASSLGAYYEQYF; J: TRBJ2-7; size: NA; V: TRBV11-3; D: NA; length: 13
DNA: TGCAGCGTTGAAGGGATCCAGGGGGGCGAGCAGTACTTC; CDR3: CSVEGIQGGEQYF; J: TRBJ2-7; size: NA; V: TRBV29-1; D: NA; length: 13
DNA: TGTGCCAGCAGCTTGGACGCAGCCCTTAGCTCCTACGAGCAGTACTTC; CDR3: CASSLDAALSSYEQYF; J: TRBJ2-7; size: NA; V: TRBV5-5; D: NA; length: 16
DNA: TGTGCCAGCACCCAAGGGGGGAGGGACTACGAGCAGTACTTC; CDR3: CASTQGGRDYEQYF; J: TRBJ2-7; size: NA; V: TRBV28; D: NA; length: 14
DNA: TGTGCCAGCAGCCCCGGACCGCGCCAAGCTTTCTTT; CDR3: CASSPGPRQAFF; J: TRBJ1-1; size: once; V: TRBV9; D: NA; length: 12
DNA: TGTGCCAGCAGTACCGGGACAGGGCTGACCTACGAGCAGTACTTC; CDR3: CASSTGTGLTYEQYF; J: TRBJ2-7; size: NA; V: TRBV28; D: TRBD1; length: 15
DNA: TGCGCCAGCAGCTACCCTCGGGGCGGGAGCATCTACGAGCAGTACTTC; CDR3: CASSYPRGGSIYEQYF; J: TRBJ2-7; size: NA; V: TRBV5-1; D: TRBD2; length: 16
DNA: TGTGCCAGTAGTAAAAGGACAGGCTCCTACGAGCAGTACTTC; CDR3: CASSKRTGSYEQYF; J: TRBJ2-7; size: NA; V: TRBV19; D: TRBD1; length: 14
DNA: TGCGCCAGCAGCCCAGCGAGGACGGGGTTACGACAAGAGACCCAGTACTTC; CDR3: CASSPARTGLRQETQYF; J: TRBJ2-5; size: NA; V: TRBV5-1; D: NA; length: 17